This entry concerns a single TCR beta chain. Its antigen is as yet unknown. This entry is derived from a study of T cell responses to AZD1222 COVID-19 vaccine. Overall study results and limits: Nearly half of spike-specific TCRs reportedly target unmutated variant regions. Among those given AZD1222, only 5 to 7 were seropositive at baseline.

Assay used: immunoSEQ multiplex PCR; TCRdb lists only in-frame clones, some missing. Of approximately 120,000 clones listed, about 88% were seen once; the top ten hold 4.4%. With 5 bases removed from V and 3 bases from J, the gap between germline ends came to 11 bases. This CDR3 comprises 14 residues. Germline CDR1 and CDR2: LNHDA and SQIVND (reference sequence). This TCR was sampled from an adult in good health. The source material was peripheral blood, sampled on day 0 of AZD1222 vaccination. The V and J genes are TRBV19 and TRBJ2-1; unclear D gene. The CDR3 loop is CASSPQADYNEQFF. CDR3 nucleotides: TGTGCCAGTAGTCCCCAGGCCGACTACAATGAGCAGTTCTTC.